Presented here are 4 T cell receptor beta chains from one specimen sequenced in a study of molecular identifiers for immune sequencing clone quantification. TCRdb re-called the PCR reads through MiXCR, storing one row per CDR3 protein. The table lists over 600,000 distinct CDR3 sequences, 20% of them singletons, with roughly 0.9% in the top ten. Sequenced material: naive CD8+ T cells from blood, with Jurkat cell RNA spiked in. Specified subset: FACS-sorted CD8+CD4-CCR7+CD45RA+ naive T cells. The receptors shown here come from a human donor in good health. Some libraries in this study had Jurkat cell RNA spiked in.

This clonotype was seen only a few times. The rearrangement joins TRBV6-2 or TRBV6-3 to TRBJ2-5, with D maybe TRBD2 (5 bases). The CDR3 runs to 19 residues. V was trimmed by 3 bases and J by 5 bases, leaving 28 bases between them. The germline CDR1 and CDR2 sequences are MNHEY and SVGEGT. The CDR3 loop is CASSYPGLASNPDVETQYF. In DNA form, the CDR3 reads TGTGCCAGCAGTTATCCCGGTTTAGCGTCAAACCCCGACGTGGAGACCCAGTACTTC.

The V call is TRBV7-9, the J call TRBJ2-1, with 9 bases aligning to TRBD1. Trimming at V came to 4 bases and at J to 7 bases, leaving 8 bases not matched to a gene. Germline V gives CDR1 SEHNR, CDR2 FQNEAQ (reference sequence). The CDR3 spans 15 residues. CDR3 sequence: CASSSPYDRGNEQFF. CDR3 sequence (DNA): TGTGCCAGCAGCTCACCCTATGACAGGGGGAATGAGCAGTTCTTC.

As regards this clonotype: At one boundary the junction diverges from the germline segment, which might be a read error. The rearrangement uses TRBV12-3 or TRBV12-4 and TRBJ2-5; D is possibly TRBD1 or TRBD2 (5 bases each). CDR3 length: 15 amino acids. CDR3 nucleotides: TGTGCCAGCAGTAGTGGGACGACTCGAAAAGAGACCCAGTGCTTC. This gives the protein CASSSGTTRKETQCF.

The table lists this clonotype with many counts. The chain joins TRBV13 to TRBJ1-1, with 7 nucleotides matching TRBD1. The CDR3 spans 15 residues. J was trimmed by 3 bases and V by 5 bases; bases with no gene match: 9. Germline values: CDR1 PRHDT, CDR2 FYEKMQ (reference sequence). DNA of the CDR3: TGTGCCAGCAGCATAAAACAGGGGTTGGACACTGAAGCTTTCTTT. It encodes CASSIKQGLDTEAFF.